This T cell receptor beta chain comes out of a study of neurological immune-mediated disorders. Germline CDR1 reads DFQATT; CDR2 reads SNEGSKA (reference sequence). The V and J ends lost 5 bases and 2 bases, in that order; junction bases with no gene match: 9. The CDR3 has 15 amino acids. Each CDR3 protein is one row after TCRdb ran MiXCR on the 5' RACE reads. The sample records about 120,000 distinct CDR3 sequences, about 3.2% being singletons. This clonotype came up many times. The sample comprised PBMCs. This receptor was obtained from a woman under 40 with multiple sclerosis. The gene calls are TRBV20-1 and TRBJ2-4, with 7 bases lining up with TRBD2. In nucleotides, the CDR3 is TGCAGTGCTCCTATAACTAGCGACTCCAAAAACATTCAGTACTTC. Amino acids: CSAPITSDSKNIQYF.